This T cell receptor beta chain stems from a study of T cell changes during pregnancy in multiple sclerosis (dated by TCRdb to the late 2010s). Regarding the research as a whole: In women with multiple sclerosis, the researchers looked at how the T cell repertoire shifted as pregnancy progressed.

V is reduced by 4 bases and J by 0 bases, leaving a spacing of 15 bases between them. Taken from cysteine to phenylalanine, the CDR3 has 16 residues. This entry keeps only the CDR3 DNA: 48 bases, framed from base 1. The germline V gene gives CDR1 as SGHNT and CDR2 as YENEEA. Library preparation was by the immunoSEQ multiplex PCR assay. Entries here come from immuneACCESS through TCRdb and include only in-frame sequences with V and J called. Some clones fail to appear in such tables; in the studies checked, an unresolved V gene covers under half of the shortfall, and the cause of the remainder is unknown. For this sample the table gives 40,000 to 45,000 clones, of which 85% to 95% were detected only once. Of the sample, 0.45% to 0.55% is held by the ten largest clones. As regards this clone: This clone's antigen is unknown. No much larger clone is present one base from it, and per-base qualities are unavailable.

The receptor was isolated from a female donor with multiple sclerosis, enrolled in a pregnancy study. Source: CD4+ T cells from peripheral blood mononuclear cells, taken in the third trimester of pregnancy. The V and J genes are TRBV11-3 and TRBJ1-1, with the D gene not clear enough to name. CDR3 loop: CASSSSRAGMNTEAFF. The bases are TGTGCCAGCAGCTCTTCGCGGGCGGGGATGAACACTGAAGCTTTCTTT. The reference TRBV11-3 and TRBJ1-1 proteins fill in what lies around the CDR3, so the full variable domain reads EAGVVQSPRYKIIEKKQPVAFWCNPISGHNTLYWYLQNLGQGPELLIRYENEEAVDDSQLPKDRFSAERLKGVDSTLKIQPAELGDSAVYLCASSSSRAGMNTEAFFGQGTRLTVV.